This TCR beta chain was retrieved from a study of blood T cell repertoires in COVID-19. Study context: Samples came from the United States, Italy and Spain, spanning acute and convalescent COVID-19. The analysed material was cDNA or gDNA that came from T cells, B-cell-depleted T cells, or PBMCs.

Original processing notes: Counts of nucleated cells, estimated from reference gene primer amplification, were obtained. TCRdb's copy holds only in-frame clones and misses some; the assay was immunoSEQ multiplex PCR. The V and J calls and the clone size are those of that table, but D and trimming were determined from the DNA. In the table there are around 100,000 clones, 70% to 90% of which are singletons. V shed 6 bases and J 1 base; nucleotides not matched to a gene: 1. This CDR3 spans 14 amino acids. Looked up from germline, CDR1 is WSHSY and CDR2 is SAAADI. The chain uses TRBV10-2 and TRBJ1-5; TRBD1 matches at 9 bases. Specimen: peripheral blood. The source of this sequence is a woman aged 45-59 years with acute or convalescent COVID-19. The CDR3 DNA reads TGCGCCAGCAGCGGACAGGGGAGCAATCAGCCCCAGCATTTT. Protein product: CASSGQGSNQPQHF.